This TCR beta chain was captured by sequencing in a study of identifying expanded T cells in peripheral blood. Study observations and caveats: About 1.2 clones differed between technical replicates, versus around 16 and 19 over time. Variance in clone template counts between approximately two-week samples significantly increased with total template count across all healthy donors.

J gave up 7 bases and V 6 bases, and 6 bases lay outside the gene matches. Germline V gene sequence: CDR1 MNHEY, CDR2 SVGAGI. The CDR3 has 13 amino acids. Here immunoSEQ multiplex PCR was the method, and the copy in TCRdb shows in-frame clones only, minus some. The table lists under 130,000 clones, 85% to 90% of them singletons. Details on this clone: As yet, its antigen is unknown.

The receptor was isolated from a person between 18 and 69 years old in good health. The chain links TRBV6-5 to TRBJ1-5; TRBD1 matches at 7 bases. Sequences were obtained from blood. CDR3 coding DNA: TGTGCCAGCAGCCGCGACAGGGTCCAGCCCCAGCATTTT. Protein: CASSRDRVQPQHF.